These 30 T cell receptor beta chains came from one sample sequenced in a study of blood T cells in healthy people across ages. Sample-barcoded 5' priming and a J-beta primer mix drove a second PCR of roughly 6 to 12 cycles. TCRdb independently ran MiXCR on the 5' RACE reads; one entry per CDR3 protein. The repertoire holds some 1.5 million distinct CDR3 sequences, roughly 27% seen once, with around 7.7% in the top ten. The specimen was blood. The receptors derive from a woman aged 25 to 45 in good health.

In its sample, this clonotype was seen a few times. This sequence joins TRBV12-3 or TRBV12-4 and TRBJ2-4, with 7 bases aligning to TRBD1. The V segment lost 6 bases and the J segment 13 bases; nucleotides outside the gene matches: 12. This CDR3 spans 13 amino acids. The CDR3 loop reads CASRRDRVNEQYF. The CDR3 DNA reads TGTGCCAGCAGACGTGACAGGGTAAATGAGCAGTACTTC.

In regard to this clonotype: The CDR3 does not end in the conserved phenylalanine or tryptophan, so this is likely a read error. CDR3 nucleotide sequence: TGCGCCAGCAGCCAGGGACTCTTGAACACCGGGGAGCTGTTTTCT. Translation gives CASSQGLLNTGELFS. The V and J genes are TRBV4-1 and TRBJ2-2; a weak D match, TRBD2 (6 bases). The CDR3 is 15 amino acids. V was trimmed by 3 bases and J by 1 base, leaving 9 bases between them. The germline V gene encodes CDR1 MGHRA and CDR2 YSYEKL.

The table lists this clonotype with a few counts. This chain uses TRBV12-3 or TRBV12-4 with TRBJ2-3; D is unclear. The CDR3 has 14 amino acids. Trimming removed 5 bases from V and 14 bases from J, with 23 bases in between. The CDR3 spells CASSTTPLRSSSYF. The CDR3, as DNA: TGTGCCAGCAGTACAACACCCCTAAGGAGCAGCTCGTATTTT.

To note about this clonotype: The junction departs from the called germline gene at one end, perhaps through a read error. The rearrangement joins TRBV5-1 to TRBJ1-1; D is undetermined. CDR1 and CDR2 (germline): SGHRS, YFSETQ. The CDR3 runs to 14 residues. CDR3 in DNA: TGCACCAGCAGCTTGGCCCCCGGTCAGCTTGAAGCTTTCTTT. Its translation is CTSSLAPGQLEAFF.

The chain combines TRBV6-2 or TRBV6-3 with TRBJ2-5; D is unresolved. Trimming took off 6 bases at V and 0 bases at J, with 14 bases between the two ends. CDR1 MNHEY and CDR2 SVGEGT come from the germline V gene. This CDR3 region has 15 residues. The CDR3, as DNA: TGTGCCAGCAGCCGCGGTGGGCAGTACCAAGAGACCCAGTACTTC. Protein: CASSRGGQYQETQYF.

The chain combines TRBV19 with TRBJ1-5; D is unresolved. The ends were cut back, 10 bases at V and 3 bases at J, with 19 bases in the middle. CDR3 length equals 15 residues. Looked up from germline, CDR1 is LNHDA and CDR2 is SQIVND (reference sequence). The CDR3 loop reads CATQGRSNANQPQHF. For the CDR3, the DNA is TGTGCCACTCAAGGAAGGAGTAATGCCAATCAGCCCCAGCATTTT.

The V call is TRBV7-9, the J call TRBJ1-3; D ambiguous. Germline V gene lookup returns CDR1 SEHNR and CDR2 FQNEAQ (reference sequence). The CDR3 sequence is 14 residues long. Trimming left V 5 bases short and J 4 bases short, with 12 bases between. The CDR3 nucleotides read TGTGCCAGCAGCCCACAATCCTTCGGAAACACCATATATTTT. Its protein product is CASSPQSFGNTIYF.

This clonotype has more than one count but fewer than ten. One end of the junction is discordant with germline, which a read error may explain. The chain combines TRBV12-3 or TRBV12-4 with TRBJ2-1; D is unclear. The CDR3 spans 11 residues. CDR3 nucleotide sequence: TGTGCCAACAGTTTGTTCAATGAGCAGTTCTTC. Translated, it gives CANSLFNEQFF.

Worth noting for this clonotype: A clone one base away is much larger, so this may be a read error. The genes are TRBV6-2 or TRBV6-3 and TRBJ2-5; no clear D. The CDR3 has 14 amino acids. V was pared by 6 bases and J by 0 bases, with 11 bases between. Germline values: CDR1 MNHEY, CDR2 SVGEGT. CDR3 coding DNA: TGTGCCAGCAGGTACGACACCGACCAAGAGACCCAGTACTTC. It is translated as CASRYDTDQETQYF.

The chain has TRBV28 and TRBJ2-5, with TRBD1 identical over 7 bases. The CDR3 runs 11 residues. Germline V gene data show CDR1 as MDHEN and CDR2 as SYDVKM. J was trimmed by 13 bases and V by 5 bases; bases with no gene match: 7. Here the CDR3 DNA reads TGTGCCAGCAGTCCCCAACAGGGGCGGTACTTC. The encoded protein is CASSPQQGRYF.

This clonotype was recorded at least ten times. The CDR3 bases are TGTGCCAACGACTGGGATTACAATGAGCAGTTCTTC. Translating it yields CANDWDYNEQFF. The J gene is TRBJ2-1, the V gene TRBV6-8; D ambiguous. The CDR3 runs to 12 residues. Trimming shortened V by 10 bases and J by 4 bases, and 11 bases separated the two germline ends. Germline assignment: CDR1 MNHGY and CDR2 SAAAGT.

The gene calls are TRBV6-5 and TRBJ2-5; 7 positions agree with TRBD1. The V segment lost 1 base and the J segment 6 bases; nucleotides outside the gene matches: 5. Germline V gene sequence: CDR1 MNHEY, CDR2 SVGAGI. The CDR3 consists of 14 residues. CDR3 sequence (DNA): TGTGCCAGCAGTTACTTTGACAGGGACCAGACCCAGTACTTC. It specifies CASSYFDRDQTQYF.

J is TRBJ1-2 and V is TRBV28, with 10 positions matching TRBD1. Germline V CDR1 and CDR2: MDHEN, SYDVKM. This CDR3 is built from 14 residues. The V segment lost 5 bases and the J segment 8 bases; nucleotides outside the gene matches: 8. The CDR3 nucleotides are TGTGCCAGCAGTCTCGGGACAGGGGTGTTGGGCTACACCTTC. Encoded protein: CASSLGTGVLGYTF.

V and J are TRBV7-8 and TRBJ2-1; D unresolved. CDR3 length: 13 residues. Germline CDR1 SGHVS, CDR2 FQNEAQ. Trimming shortened V by 3 bases and J by 12 bases, and 15 bases separated the two germline ends. The CDR3 here is CASSFTRTEWQFF. The CDR3 region has the DNA TGTGCCAGCAGCTTTACACGTACCGAATGGCAGTTCTTC.

Worth noting for this clonotype: Just one base apart from a much larger clone, this may be a read error. The chain carries TRBV4-2 and TRBJ2-1, with TRBD2 matching over 8 bases. The germline gives CDR1 LGHNA, CDR2 YNFKEQ. The CDR3 has 13 amino acids. The CDR3 reads CAGSQLAANEQFF. The CDR3 DNA sequence: TGTGCCGGCAGCCAACTAGCGGCCAATGAGCAGTTCTTC.

In its sample, this clonotype was seen a few times. The chain employs TRBV28 and TRBJ2-7; 7 bases agree with TRBD2. V lost 10 bases, J lost 3 bases, and 9 bases stayed unmatched. This CDR3 contains 13 residues. Germline CDR1 is MDHEN and CDR2 is SYDVKM. DNA for the CDR3: TGTGCCACACACACCTCGGGAGGCTACGAGCAGTACTTC. Its protein product is CATHTSGGYEQYF.

V gene TRBV25-1 combines with J gene TRBJ2-6; D is ambiguous. Germline CDR1 MGHDK, CDR2 SYGVNS. The CDR3 has 16 residues. Trimming shortened V by 3 bases and J by 1 base, and 10 bases separated the two germline ends. This chain's CDR3 is CASSDDIGSGANVLTF. In nucleotides, the CDR3 is TGTGCCAGCAGTGATGACATAGGGTCTGGGGCCAACGTCCTGACTTTC.

The chain joins TRBV20-1 to TRBJ2-1, with D unresolved. This CDR3 contains 14 residues. CDR1 and CDR2 from the germline V gene are DFQATT and SNEGSKA (reference sequence). V lost 3 bases and J 2 bases, leaving 11 bases between the germline ends. The CDR3 sequence is CSASLLVPYNEQFF. The DNA of the CDR3 is TGCAGTGCTAGCTTGCTAGTCCCCTACAATGAGCAGTTCTTC.

This clonotype was detected many times. The J gene is TRBJ2-7, the V gene TRBV20-1; perhaps TRBD1 as D (5 bases). Trimming shortened V by 1 base and J by 1 base, and 5 bases separated the two germline ends. In germline, CDR1 is DFQATT, CDR2 SNEGSKA (reference sequence). The CDR3 loop spans 12 amino acids. CDR3 DNA sequence: TGCAGTGCTAGAGGACAGTCCTACGAGCAGTACTTC. This sequence encodes CSARGQSYEQYF.

This clonotype was seen repeatedly, ten times or more. The chain has TRBV6-2 or TRBV6-3 and TRBJ2-7; the match to TRBD2 covers 8 bases. The CDR3 is 13 amino acids. Germline CDR1 MNHEY, CDR2 SVGEGT. Germline trimming cut 6 bases from V and 4 bases from J; bases unmatched to any gene: 5. The CDR3 nucleotides are TGTGCCAGCAGAGCGGGAGAGTTGTACGAGCAGTACTTC. Its translation is CASRAGELYEQYF.

This clonotype was seen only a few times. This sequence joins TRBV18 and TRBJ2-1; 10 nucleotides line up with TRBD2. The V segment lost 1 base and the J segment 9 bases; nucleotides outside the gene matches: 9. Looked up from germline, CDR1 is KGHSH and CDR2 is LQKENI. The CDR3 is 16 residues long. CDR3 DNA sequence: TGTGCCAGCTCACCACTTCCCCTAGCGGGAGCTGGTGAGCAGTTCTTC. This sequence encodes CASSPLPLAGAGEQFF.

V usage is TRBV12-3 or TRBV12-4 and J usage is TRBJ2-5; D unresolved. V was pared by 5 bases and J by 3 bases, with 13 bases between. The CDR3 totals 14 residues. The CDR3 reads CASSADTFKETQYF. Written as DNA, the CDR3 is TGTGCCAGCAGTGCCGATACCTTTAAAGAGACCCAGTACTTC.

Remarks on this clonotype: One base away lies a much larger clone, so this may be a sequencing read error. V gene TRBV16 combines with J gene TRBJ2-7, with 8 bases aligning to TRBD1. CDR1 and CDR2 (germline): KGHSY, FQNENV. Trimming cost V 2 bases and J 7 bases; bases outside gene matches: 10. The CDR3 has 15 amino acids. In DNA, the CDR3 is TGTGCCAGCAGCCAAGGTACAGGGGGATACAATGAGCAGTACTTC. Translated: CASSQGTGGYNEQYF.

The table lists this clonotype with many counts. The chain couples TRBV20-1 to TRBJ1-2; 9 bases are shared with TRBD1. The CDR3 extends over 13 amino acids. Trimming cost V 1 base and J 5 bases; bases outside gene matches: 2. Germline loops: CDR1 DFQATT, CDR2 SNEGSKA (reference sequence). The CDR3 coding sequence is TGCAGTGCTAGAGGGGACAGGGAGTATGGCTACACCTTC. Translated, it gives CSARGDREYGYTF.

This clonotype was found a few times. The V and J genes are TRBV7-9 and TRBJ2-7; maybe TRBD1 (6 bases). CDR1 is SEHNR, CDR2 FQNEAQ, per germline (reference sequence). V dropped 3 bases and J dropped 1 base, with 16 bases sitting between them. The CDR3 totals 16 residues. CDR3 in amino acids: CASSLDGQIWSYEQYF. The CDR3 DNA follows: TGTGCCAGCAGCTTGGACGGACAGATCTGGTCCTACGAGCAGTACTTC.

This clonotype was seen just once. The J gene is TRBJ1-6, the V gene TRBV27, with D possibly being TRBD1 (6 bases). Trimming removed 5 bases from V and 9 bases from J, with 17 bases in between. The CDR3 consists of 15 residues. CDR1 and CDR2 (germline): MNHEY, SMNVEV (reference sequence). The CDR3 loop reads CASSDIYRVSSPLHF. The CDR3 DNA reads TGTGCCAGCAGTGACATCTACAGGGTTAGTTCACCCCTCCACTTT.

This rearrangement joins TRBV2 to TRBJ2-1; 7 bases map to TRBD2. J lost 4 bases, V lost 2 bases, and 5 bases had no gene match. The CDR3 extends over 15 amino acids. Germline loops: CDR1 SNHLY, CDR2 FYNNEI. The CDR3 protein is CASSERAGVYNEQFF. The CDR3 coding sequence is TGTGCCAGCAGTGAAAGGGCGGGGGTGTACAATGAGCAGTTCTTC.

This clonotype was detected only a few times. The chain employs TRBV28 and TRBJ1-2; 8 bases are a match to TRBD1. Germline trimming cut 4 bases from V and 1 base from J; bases unmatched to any gene: 11. The CDR3 has 17 residues. Looked up from germline, CDR1 is MDHEN and CDR2 is SYDVKM. The CDR3 coding sequence is TGTGCCAGCAGTTCGTCGTCGCCGGGACAGGATAACTATGGCTACACCTTC. Its translation is CASSSSSPGQDNYGYTF.

J is TRBJ2-2 and V is TRBV20-1, with D maybe TRBD2 (6 bases). V was cut by 0 bases and J by 6 bases, with 14 bases left in between. This CDR3 contains 15 residues. The germline V gene has CDR1 DFQATT and CDR2 SNEGSKA (reference sequence). The CDR3 reads CSARDGGSGAGELFF. The CDR3 DNA is TGCAGTGCTAGAGATGGAGGGAGTGGCGCCGGGGAGCTGTTTTTT.

The chain is built from TRBV10-1 and TRBJ2-1; a weak D match, TRBD2 (5 bases). V was pared by 7 bases and J by 2 bases, with 21 bases between. Looked up from germline, CDR1 is WNHNN and CDR2 is SYGVQD (reference sequence). The CDR3 runs to 17 residues. CDR3 in DNA: TGCGCCAGCATCTCTTACATGGACTCTACCGCCTACAATGAGCAGTTCTTC. It codes for CASISYMDSTAYNEQFF.